The sequence of this T cell receptor (beta chain) was determined in a study of T cell changes during pregnancy in multiple sclerosis. This clone was observed a handful of times. CDR3 length equals 15 residues. Germline trimming cut 6 bases from V and 6 bases from J; bases unmatched to any gene: 9. Germline V gives CDR1 SEHNR, CDR2 FQNEAQ (reference sequence). This table comes from immunoSEQ multiplex PCR, and its TCRdb copy is limited to in-frame clones, with some not included. This table holds roughly 49,000 clones, 90% to 95% found once. This TCR came from a female donor with multiple sclerosis, enrolled in a pregnancy study. Sequenced here: CD8+ T cells from peripheral blood mononuclear cells, sampled after pregnancy. The gene calls are TRBV7-9 and TRBJ2-1, with 9 positions matching TRBD2. DNA of the CDR3: TGTGCCAGCAGACCGATGATAGCGGGAGCCAATGAGCAGTTCTTC. It yields the protein CASRPMIAGANEQFF.